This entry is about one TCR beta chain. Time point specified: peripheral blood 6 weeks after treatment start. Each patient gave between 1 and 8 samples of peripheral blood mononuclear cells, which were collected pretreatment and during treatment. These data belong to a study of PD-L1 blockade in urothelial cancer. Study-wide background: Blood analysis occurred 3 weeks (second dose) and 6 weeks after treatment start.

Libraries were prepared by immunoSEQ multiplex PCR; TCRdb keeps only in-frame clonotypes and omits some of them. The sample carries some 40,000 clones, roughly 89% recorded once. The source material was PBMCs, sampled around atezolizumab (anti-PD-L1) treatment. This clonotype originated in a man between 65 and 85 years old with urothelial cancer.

In DNA form, the CDR3 reads TGTGCCAGCAGTTTAGGGCCAGCCCTTGGAGAGCAGTACTTC. Amino acids: CASSLGPALGEQYF. This sequence joins TRBV28 and TRBJ2-7; D is ambiguous. The length of the CDR3 is 14 residues. Per germline, CDR1 MDHEN and CDR2 SYDVKM. Between the trimmed V and J ends, which lost 2 bases and 7 bases, there was a span of 15 bases.